The clone carrying this T cell receptor (beta chain) has only a few counts. Its antigen remains unidentified. According to the study, TCR beta libraries were built with iRepertoire HTBI primers and CDR3-region Arm-PCR. Authors' data handling: Segment identification across samples yielded roughly 62 TRBV and some 13 TRBJ segments. MiXCR was run by TCRdb on the multiplex PCR reads, yielding one entry per CDR3 protein. The V and J calls follow TCRdb's processing rather than the paper's. The data show approximately 470,000 distinct CDR3 sequences, less than 25% seen once. This CDR3 comprises 12 residues. V lost 3 bases, J lost 6 bases, and 8 bases lay in between. Germline V gene lookup returns CDR1 DFQATT and CDR2 SNEGSKA (reference sequence). These data are taken from a study of regulatory T cells in long-lasting Graves disease. Whole-study results and caveats: Persistent disease preferred TRBV28, TRBJ1-2 and TRBJ2-5; new disease, TRBV20-1 and TRBJ2-1.

Time point in this sample: persistent/refractory GD, antithyroid drugs over 5 years with positive TRAb. The TCR library was made from RNA extracted from PBMCs. It was American Thyroid Association guidelines that determined Graves' disease diagnosis. The source material was peripheral blood mononuclear cells (PBMCs), sampled when the disease was refractory, from a patient treated with antithyroid drugs. The chain carries TRBV20-1 and TRBJ2-2; no firm D call. The origin of this receptor is a female donor with Graves disease. As DNA, the CDR3 is TGCAGTGCTAGTTTTATGTCCGGGGAGCTGTTTTTT. This codes for CSASFMSGELFF.